The clone carrying this T cell receptor (beta chain) was detected ten times or more. Its antigen remains unknown. This entry belongs to a study of response to subunit inactivated influenza vaccine. Study-level findings and limits: Authors suggested seasonal influenza vaccinations each recruit few new T cells.

TCRdb recomputed calls from the RT-PCR reads with MiXCR, one row per CDR3 protein. The top ten clones hold roughly a tenth of a sample with 550,000 to 600,000 distinct CDR3 sequences, 12% of them seen once. This sequence was found in a man aged 45-60 years who received an inactivated influenza vaccine. Specimen: PBMCs from blood, collected on the day of vaccination.

CDR3 in amino acids: CAGRLAGGNNEQFF. DNA for the CDR3: TGTGCCGGTAGACTAGCGGGGGGCAACAATGAGCAGTTCTTC. This rearrangement joins TRBV30 to TRBJ2-1; TRBD2 matches 13 bases. There are 14 residues in the CDR3. The ends lost 8 bases at V and 5 bases at J; junction bases unmatched: 6. CDR1 and CDR2 (germline): GTSNPN, SVGIG (reference sequence).